Following are 12 T cell receptor beta chains from one sample sequenced in a study of cytomegalovirus exposure and HLA in healthy donors. The method was immunoSEQ multiplex PCR; TCRdb's version includes in-frame clones alone and lacks a portion of them. The top ten clones hold about 6.3% of a sample with more than 100,000 clones, approximately 87% of them seen once. Sample: PBMCs. The receptors here all came from a woman aged 18-29 years in good health and CMV-seropositive.

The rearrangement links TRBV6-1 to TRBJ1-1, with D perhaps TRBD1 (6 bases). Germline V gives CDR1 MNHNS, CDR2 SASEGT. The CDR3 sequence is 13 residues long. Trimming pared 6 bases from V and 11 bases from J, leaving 19 bases between. The CDR3 DNA reads as TGTGCCAGCAGACCCGGGACAACCGGGACGGCTTTCTTT. Residues: CASRPGTTGTAFF.

The chain is built from TRBV2 and TRBJ2-5; 7 bases are shared with TRBD2. CDR3 size: 15 residues. Trimming removed 5 bases from V and 1 base from J; junction bases left unmatched: 7. Looked up from germline, CDR1 is SNHLY and CDR2 is FYNNEI. CDR3 sequence (DNA): TGTGCCAGCAGTAGAAGTAGCGGGTCCCAAGAGACCCAGTACTTC. Amino acids: CASSRSSGSQETQYF.

The chain couples TRBV4-1 to TRBJ2-3; D is ambiguous. Germline lookup yields CDR1 MGHRA and CDR2 YSYEKL. This CDR3 spans 16 amino acids. Trimming removed 2 bases from V and 4 bases from J, with 16 bases in between. The CDR3 sequence: CASSQSLLAPSDTQYF. DNA for the CDR3: TGCGCCAGCAGCCAAAGTCTATTAGCTCCCTCAGATACGCAGTATTTT.

This chain uses TRBV23-1 with TRBJ2-7; D remains unclear. TRBV23-1 qualifies as an ORF whose function is uncertain. V gave up 1 base and J gave up 0 bases, with 13 bases separating them. The CDR3 runs 16 residues. This CDR3 reads CASSQCPRFSSYEQYF. The CDR3 nucleotides read TGCGCCAGCAGTCAATGCCCCCGATTTAGCTCCTACGAGCAGTACTTC.

The V gene is TRBV15, the J gene TRBJ1-4, with a weak D call TRBD1 (6 bases). Germline V CDR1 and CDR2: LNHNV, YYDKDF (reference sequence). V lost 1 base to trimming and J lost 3 bases, with 15 bases between them. The CDR3 runs 17 residues. The CDR3 DNA sequence: TGTGCCACCAGCAGAGCGCCTCCAGGGGCCGCTAATGAAAAACTGTTTTTT. Translated, it gives CATSRAPPGAANEKLFF. The whole variable domain, filled in from reference TRBV15 and TRBJ1-4, reads DAMVIQNPRYQVTQFGKPVTLSCSQTLNHNVMYWYQQKSSQAPKLLFHYYDKDFNNEADTPDNFQSRRPNTSFCFLDIRSPGLGDTAMYLCATSRAPPGAANEKLFFGSGTQLSVL.

The rearrangement links TRBV19 to TRBJ2-7; the match to TRBD1 covers 8 bases. The CDR3 is made up of 16 amino acids. Germline assignment: CDR1 LNHDA and CDR2 SQIVND (reference sequence). The junction had 13 bases not matched to a gene; V was cut back by 4 bases and J by 5 bases. The CDR3 sequence is CASSTSWQGARNEQYF. As DNA, the CDR3 is TGTGCCAGTAGTACCTCCTGGCAGGGGGCGCGGAACGAGCAGTACTTC.

J is TRBJ2-7 and V is TRBV5-1; 7 positions match TRBD2. Per germline, CDR1 SGHRS and CDR2 YFSETQ. This CDR3 region has 16 residues. Trimming took 4 bases from V and 4 from J; bases not matched to a gene: 14. CDR3: CASSPTGGRSPYEQYF. The CDR3 DNA is TGCGCCAGCAGCCCTACGGGCGGGAGATCTCCTTACGAGCAGTACTTC.

This chain joins TRBV11-1 and TRBJ2-7, with TRBD1 identical over 7 bases. Looked up from germline, CDR1 is SGHAT and CDR2 is FQDESV (reference sequence). After removal of 5 bases from V and 2 bases from J, the junction contained 6 bases not matched to a gene. The CDR3 is 14 residues long. CDR3 protein: CASSQLTGAYEQYF. In DNA form, the CDR3 reads TGTGCCAGCAGCCAACTAACAGGGGCCTACGAGCAGTACTTC.

This chain joins TRBV5-1 and TRBJ2-3; D might be TRBD2 (6 bases). The V gene lost 4 bases and the J gene lost 10 bases, with 22 bases spanning the gap. Germline V gene lookup returns CDR1 SGHRS and CDR2 YFSETQ. The CDR3 runs to 15 residues. CDR3 DNA sequence: TGCGCCAGCAGCATAACTAGCTTTCCCGATCCGTCGCAGTATTTT. It yields the protein CASSITSFPDPSQYF.

The chain links TRBV27 to TRBJ2-3; 9 positions match TRBD2. Germline CDR1 and CDR2: MNHEY and SMNVEV (reference sequence). The trim removed 4 bases at V and 0 bases at J, leaving 14 bases unmatched. CDR3 length: 19 residues. The CDR3 nucleotides read TGTGCCAGCAGTTCTCTAATGTCGCTAGCGGGGATTAGCACAGATACGCAGTATTTT. This sequence encodes CASSSLMSLAGISTDTQYF.

The genes are TRBV2 and TRBJ2-3; TRBD2 agrees at 14 bases. CDR1 and CDR2 from the germline V gene are SNHLY and FYNNEI. After removal of 5 bases from V and 4 bases from J, the junction contained 5 bases not matched to a gene. CDR3 length equals 16 residues. CDR3 residues: CASSSRLAGGPDTQYF. The CDR3 nucleotides read TGTGCCAGCAGTTCGAGACTAGCGGGGGGGCCAGATACGCAGTATTTT.

The CDR3 DNA is TGTGCCAGCAGTAACCCGGGACAGGGGGCGGCTGAAGCTTTCTTT. It translates to CASSNPGQGAAEAFF. The chain joins TRBV6-6 to TRBJ1-1, with 12 bases that match TRBD1. This CDR3 is 15 amino acids long. Losses at the gene ends were 5 bases for V and 6 bases for J; bases not matched to a gene: 7. Per germline, CDR1 MNHNY and CDR2 SVGAGI (reference sequence).